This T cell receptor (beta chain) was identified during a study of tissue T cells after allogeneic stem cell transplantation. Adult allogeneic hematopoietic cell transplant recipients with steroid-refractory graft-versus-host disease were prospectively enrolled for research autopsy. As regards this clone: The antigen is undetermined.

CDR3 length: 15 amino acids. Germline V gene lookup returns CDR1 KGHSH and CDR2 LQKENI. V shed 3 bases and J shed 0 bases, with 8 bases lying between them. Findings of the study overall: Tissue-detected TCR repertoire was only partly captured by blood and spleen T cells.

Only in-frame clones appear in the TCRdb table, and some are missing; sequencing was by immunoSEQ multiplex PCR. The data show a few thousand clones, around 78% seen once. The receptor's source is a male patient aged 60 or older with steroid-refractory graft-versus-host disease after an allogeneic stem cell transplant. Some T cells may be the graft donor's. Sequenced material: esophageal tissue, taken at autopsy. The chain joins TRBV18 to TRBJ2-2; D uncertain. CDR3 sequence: CASSPDLSNTGELFF. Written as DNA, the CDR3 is TGTGCCAGCTCACCGGACCTATCGAACACCGGGGAGCTGTTTTTT.